This entry features one TCR beta chain sequence. Its specificity is unknown. This specimen comes from a study of post-analysis software for immune sequencing data. Study-level findings and limits: There was significantly lower normalized Chao1 diversity in multiple sclerosis patients than in controls.

Each TCR beta cDNA library carried unique molecular identifiers. TCRdb reprocessed the PCR reads with MiXCR, giving one entry per CDR3 protein. The sample consists of roughly 400,000 distinct CDR3 sequences, over 30% of them appearing once. The material sequenced was blood. The TCR sequence derives from a girl under 10 years old with multiple sclerosis.

The CDR3 sequence: CASSLSTKLGETQYF. For the CDR3, the DNA is TGCGCCAGCAGCCTATCAACCAAACTAGGAGAGACCCAGTACTTC. The rearrangement joins TRBV5-1 to TRBJ2-5; possibly TRBD2 for D (5 bases). The length of the CDR3 is 15 residues. Germline CDR1 and CDR2: SGHRS and YFSETQ. V was trimmed by 4 bases and J by 4 bases, leaving 17 bases between them.